The 23 T cell receptor beta chains reported below all come from one sample, sequenced in a study of cytomegalovirus exposure and HLA in healthy donors (dated 2017 in TCRdb). Libraries came from the immunoSEQ multiplex PCR assay. The multiplex PCR relied on a mix of 60 forward primers for TCR Vbeta segments and 13 reverse primers for TCR Jbeta segments. TCRdb re-hosts the immuneACCESS table, in-frame sequences only. Its copies lack some clones; in the studies checked, an unresolved V gene accounts for under half of them, and the cause for the rest is not known. The sample table shows about 140,000 clones, and 60% to 85% are seen once. The ten largest clones take up approximately 6.8% of the sample. Sequencing input: PBMCs. The receptors were gathered from a young man in good health and CMV-seronegative.

The chain joins TRBV9 to TRBJ1-1; 9 positions agree with TRBD1. Trimming at V came to 3 bases and at J to 4 bases, leaving 7 bases not matched to a gene. The germline gives CDR1 SGDLS, CDR2 YYNGEE. CDR3 length: 15 residues. The CDR3 region has the DNA TGTGCCAGCAGCGCCCGCCGGGACAGGGCCACTGAAGCTTTCTTT. Protein: CASSARRDRATEAFF.

V gene TRBV19 combines with J gene TRBJ2-5; D not certain. Germline V gene sequence: CDR1 LNHDA, CDR2 SQIVND (reference sequence). The CDR3 has 12 amino acids. V dropped 5 bases and J dropped 5 bases, with 9 bases sitting between them. The CDR3 is CASSEYRETQYF. CDR3 in DNA: TGTGCCAGTAGTGAGTACCGGGAGACCCAGTACTTC.

The rearrangement links TRBV7-9 to TRBJ1-1; the D is unclear. The length of the CDR3 is 13 residues. V gave up 1 base and J gave up 4 bases, with 7 bases separating them. Per germline, CDR1 SEHNR and CDR2 FQNEAQ (reference sequence). The CDR3: CASSLGEITEAFF. CDR3 in DNA: TGTGCCAGCAGCTTAGGGGAGATCACTGAAGCTTTCTTT.

As for this clone: One end of the junction does not line up with germline, which may come from a read error. V usage is TRBV7-9 and J usage is TRBJ2-5; 12 bases fit TRBD2. Germline CDR1 and CDR2: SEHNR and FQNEAQ (reference sequence). This CDR3 has 17 amino acids. CDR3 bases: TGTGCCGGCAGCTTAGGAAGACTAGCGGGGGCCCAAGAGACCCAGTACTTC. Translating gives CAGSLGRLAGAQETQYF.

The genes are TRBV11-3 and TRBJ2-3; D is ambiguous. Germline loops: CDR1 SGHNT, CDR2 YENEEA. The CDR3 sequence is 13 residues long. The V end lost 5 bases, the J end lost 6 bases, and 12 bases lay between the germline ends. CDR3 bases: TGTGCCAGCAGCCCCCGCCCCGGTGATACGCAGTATTTT. This translates into CASSPRPGDTQYF.

The J gene is TRBJ2-5, the V gene TRBV2; the match to TRBD2 covers 15 bases. The germline gives CDR1 SNHLY, CDR2 FYNNEI. Trimming removed 6 bases from V and 5 bases from J; junction bases left unmatched: 7. This CDR3 contains 16 residues. The chain's CDR3 is CASSVGLAGGLETQYF. In nucleotides, the CDR3 is TGTGCCAGCAGCGTTGGACTAGCGGGGGGGCTGGAGACCCAGTACTTC. The full variable domain, completed using reference TRBV2 and TRBJ2-5, is EPEVTQTPSHQVTQMGQEVILRCVPISNHLYFYWYRQILGQKVEFLVSFYNNEISEKSEIFDDQFSVERPDGSNFTLKIRSTKLEDSAMYFCASSVGLAGGLETQYFGPGTRLLVL.

The chain links TRBV28 to TRBJ1-5, with D possibly matching TRBD1 (5 bases). Trimming stripped 3 bases from V and 0 bases from J, with 12 bases between. Germline values: CDR1 MDHEN, CDR2 SYDVKM. CDR3 length: 16 residues. The CDR3 here is CASSLVGADSNQPQHF. CDR3 sequence (DNA): TGTGCCAGCAGTTTGGTAGGGGCGGATAGCAATCAGCCCCAGCATTTT.

The V and J genes are TRBV6-5 and TRBJ1-1, with TRBD1 as a possible D gene (6 bases). Germline CDR1 is MNHEY and CDR2 is SVGAGI. V shed 5 bases and J shed 2 bases, with 12 bases lying between them. The CDR3 sequence is 14 residues long. CDR3 residues: CASSTPGQNTEAFF. The DNA for the CDR3 is TGTGCCAGCAGTACCCCGGGACAAAACACTGAAGCTTTCTTT.

The chain couples TRBV2 to TRBJ2-5, with 8 bases that match TRBD2. V was clipped by 6 bases and J by 3 bases; unmatched bases: 9. Germline assignment: CDR1 SNHLY and CDR2 FYNNEI. The CDR3 sequence is 15 residues long. The CDR3 here is CASRPKRGRKETQYF. For the CDR3, the DNA is TGTGCCAGCAGGCCAAAGCGGGGGCGCAAAGAGACCCAGTACTTC. Based on the CDR3 plus reference TRBV2 and TRBJ2-5, the full variable domain is EPEVTQTPSHQVTQMGQEVILRCVPISNHLYFYWYRQILGQKVEFLVSFYNNEISEKSEIFDDQFSVERPDGSNFTLKIRSTKLEDSAMYFCASRPKRGRKETQYFGPGTRLLVL.

This chain joins TRBV18 and TRBJ2-7; no reliable D call. CDR3 length: 14 residues. V lost 3 bases to trimming and J lost 4 bases, with 13 bases between them. Per the germline V gene, CDR1 is KGHSH and CDR2 is LQKENI. As DNA, the CDR3 is TGTGCCAGCTCACCGGGCCTTTCCCCATACGAGCAGTACTTC. This translates into CASSPGLSPYEQYF.

The gene calls are TRBV2 and TRBJ1-5; 7 positions match TRBD1. Per the germline V gene, CDR1 is SNHLY and CDR2 is FYNNEI. Germline trimming cut 6 bases from V and 0 bases from J; bases unmatched to any gene: 8. The length of the CDR3 is 16 residues. CDR3 DNA sequence: TGTGCCAGCAGGGACGACAGGGAAGATAGCAATCAGCCCCAGCATTTT. Translation: CASRDDREDSNQPQHF.

The V and J genes are TRBV6-6 and TRBJ1-2, with D possibly TRBD1 on 5 matching bases. The germline gives CDR1 MNHNY, CDR2 SVGAGI (reference sequence). The CDR3 is made up of 15 amino acids. V was pared by 2 bases and J by 1 base, with 11 bases between. The CDR3 loop reads CASSYSQGGNYGYTF. The CDR3 DNA sequence: TGTGCCAGCAGTTACAGTCAGGGAGGTAACTATGGCTACACCTTC.

V usage is TRBV5-1 and J usage is TRBJ2-1; 14 bases are shared with TRBD2. V trimming: 4 bases; J trimming: 6 bases; junction bases outside the gene matches: 6. The CDR3 length is 16 residues. The V gene's germline CDR1 is SGHRS and CDR2 YFSETQ. CDR3 sequence reads: CASSPTSGGASNEQFF. The CDR3 region has the DNA TGCGCCAGCAGCCCGACTAGCGGGGGGGCCAGCAATGAGCAGTTCTTC.

With regard to this clone: The germline gene is not matched at one end of the junction; a read error may be the cause. The chain recombines TRBV6-5 with TRBJ2-4; 13 nucleotides match TRBD2. The CDR3 loop spans 15 amino acids. In germline, CDR1 is MNHEY, CDR2 SVGAGI. Here the CDR3 reads CASSSRGLAGNSQYF. For the CDR3, the DNA is TGTGCCAGCAGTTCACGGGGACTAGCGGGGAACAGTCAGTACTTC.

In this sample, this clone turned up a few times. V gene TRBV4-1 combines with J gene TRBJ2-7; the match to TRBD2 covers 10 bases. J was trimmed by 0 bases and V by 1 base; bases with no gene match: 0. CDR3 length equals 15 residues. Germline-derived CDR1 and CDR2 are MGHRA and YSYEKL. As DNA, the CDR3 is TGCGCCAGCAGCCAAGCTAGCGGGAGCTCCTACGAGCAGTACTTC. This translates into CASSQASGSSYEQYF.

This clone has more than one count but fewer than ten. This chain joins TRBV9 and TRBJ1-1; the D gene is possibly TRBD1 (6 bases). The CDR3 loop spans 14 amino acids. Germline CDR1 and CDR2: SGDLS and YYNGEE. The V and J ends lost 5 bases and 2 bases respectively, with 13 bases between them. CDR3 loop: CASRRQALNTEAFF. The CDR3 nucleotides read TGTGCCAGCAGGCGACAGGCACTAAACACTGAAGCTTTCTTT.

V is TRBV6-1 and J is TRBJ1-1, with TRBD1 as a possible D gene (6 bases). CDR3 size: 18 residues. Trimming removed 3 bases at V and 5 bases at J, with 25 bases between. Germline V gene data show CDR1 as MNHNS and CDR2 as SASEGT. The CDR3 loop reads CASSDTPGRGQRRTEAFF. The CDR3 DNA is TGTGCCAGCAGTGACACCCCTGGGCGGGGGCAACGGAGGACTGAAGCTTTCTTT.

This clone was seen only a few times. This chain uses TRBV5-1 with TRBJ1-1, with 8 bases lining up with TRBD1. The CDR3 has 15 residues. In germline, CDR1 is SGHRS, CDR2 YFSETQ. V gave up 2 bases and J gave up 1 base; unmatched junction bases: 4. The CDR3 loop reads CASSLADRGNTEAFF. The DNA of the CDR3 is TGCGCCAGCAGCTTAGCAGACAGGGGGAACACTGAAGCTTTCTTT.

The V and J genes are TRBV27 and TRBJ2-4, with TRBD2 matching 9 bases. Germline CDR1 MNHEY, CDR2 SMNVEV (reference sequence). This CDR3 is 17 amino acids long. J gave up 0 bases and V 4 bases, and 7 bases lay outside the gene matches. The CDR3 coding sequence is TGTGCCAGCAGTTCTAGCGGGGAGCTCCTAGCCAAAAACATTCAGTACTTC. Its protein product is CASSSSGELLAKNIQYF.

This clone was observed a few times. The chain joins TRBV9 to TRBJ2-3, with TRBD2 as a possible D gene (5 bases). Germline V CDR1 and CDR2: SGDLS, YYNGEE. V lost 4 bases to trimming and J lost 2 bases, with 11 bases between them. This CDR3 contains 14 residues. The CDR3 loop is CASSLEAFTDTQYF. The CDR3 region has the DNA TGTGCCAGCAGCCTGGAGGCCTTCACAGATACGCAGTATTTT.

This clone was observed a handful of times. The chain joins TRBV6-5 to TRBJ2-1; 9 bases map to TRBD1. Germline values: CDR1 MNHEY, CDR2 SVGAGI. CDR3 length equals 13 residues. The J segment lost 7 bases and the V segment lost 6 bases, leaving 4 bases of the junction unmatched. Here the CDR3 reads CASSSGQGNEQFF. CDR3 sequence (DNA): TGTGCCAGCAGCTCGGGACAGGGTAATGAGCAGTTCTTC.

The chain uses TRBV14 and TRBJ1-1; 7 bases agree with TRBD1. J lost 1 base, V lost 1 base, and 3 bases had no gene match. Germline CDR1 reads SGHDN; CDR2 reads FVKESK. This CDR3 has 15 amino acids. CDR3 sequence: CASSQVNRGNTEAFF. For the CDR3, the DNA is TGTGCCAGCAGCCAAGTAAACAGGGGGAACACTGAAGCTTTCTTT.

The chain has TRBV2 and TRBJ1-4, with TRBD1 matching over 8 bases. J gave up 7 bases and V 7 bases, and 8 bases lay outside the gene matches. This CDR3 is built from 14 residues. Germline V gene data show CDR1 as SNHLY and CDR2 as FYNNEI. CDR3: CASTPRDRGEKLFF. The CDR3 DNA is TGTGCCAGCACCCCCAGAGACAGGGGTGAAAAACTGTTTTTT.